Included here is one T cell receptor beta chain sequence, with context. Its specificity is not known. This entry belongs to a study of cytomegalovirus exposure and HLA in healthy donors. The overall study: The roughly 130 validation repertoires used the same platform as the roughly 700 first-cohort repertoires (as reported by a later analysis).

Some clones are missing from TCRdb's copy, which holds only in-frame ones; the method was immunoSEQ multiplex PCR. The table includes 190,000 or so clones, 84% detected once. This CDR3 has 18 residues. Germline V gives CDR1 MNHEY, CDR2 SMNVEV (reference sequence). The germline V and J ends were trimmed by 4 bases and 6 bases, with 25 bases remaining between them. Study observations and caveats: Most TCRs appeared rarely, but some public TCRs recurred in many donors. Confirmation in vitro established that three CMV-associated chains were specific for CMV antigens. It was found in a later analysis that first-cohort TCR clusters tended to co-occur in the 120 validation repertoires.

Sequencing was done on a sample of PBMCs. This clonotype was obtained from a woman aged 25 to 39 in good health and CMV-seropositive. This chain joins TRBV27 and TRBJ1-5; weak D call: TRBD1 (6 bases). Here the CDR3 DNA reads TGTGCCAGCAGTTCGACAGGACAGCGAATCGGAGTGGCTCAGCCCCAGCATTTT. It specifies CASSSTGQRIGVAQPQHF.